Shown below are 23 T cell receptor beta chains from a single sample sequenced in a study of OX40 agonist ivuxolimab in advanced cancers. Assay used: immunoSEQ multiplex PCR; TCRdb lists only in-frame clones, some missing. The sample has around 75,000 clones, approximately 81% seen once. Sequences were derived from CD4+ or CD8+ T cells sorted from blood, sampled in a trial of the OX40 agonist ivuxolimab. The source of these receptors is an adult with an advanced solid tumor such as melanoma, head and neck, liver or kidney cancer.

CDR3 sequence (DNA): TGTGCCAGCTCACCACAGCCAGGGCAAAACACTGAAGCTTTCTTT. Its translation is CASSPQPGQNTEAFF. V is TRBV18 and J is TRBJ1-1; D may be TRBD1 (5 bases). The CDR3 runs to 15 residues. The V gene's germline CDR1 is KGHSH and CDR2 LQKENI. Deletions cut 1 base from V and 2 bases from J, with 11 bases between.

The V gene is TRBV19, the J gene TRBJ2-2, with 9 bases fitting TRBD1. This CDR3 contains 15 residues. Germline CDR1 and CDR2: LNHDA and SQIVND (reference sequence). V was clipped by 7 bases and J by 4 bases; unmatched bases: 7. The CDR3 loop is CASTGQGIGTGELFF. CDR3 DNA sequence: TGTGCCAGTACCGGACAGGGGATTGGCACCGGGGAGCTGTTTTTT. Looking up the rest from reference TRBV19 and TRBJ2-2 gives the full variable domain: DGGITQSPKYLFRKEGQNVTLSCEQNLNHDAMYWYRQDPGQGLRLIYYSQIVNDFQKGDIAEGYSVSREKKESFPLTVTSAQKNPTAFYLCASTGQGIGTGELFFGEGSRLTVL.

This clone was observed a few times. The V call is TRBV6-6, the J call TRBJ1-5, with D possibly matching TRBD1 (5 bases). Germline CDR1 and CDR2: MNHNY and SVGAGI (reference sequence). Trimming stripped 5 bases from V and 5 bases from J, with 13 bases between. This CDR3 has 14 amino acids. In nucleotides, the CDR3 is TGTGCCAGCAGTAGGCAGGGATGGGATCAGCCCCAGCATTTT. It specifies CASSRQGWDQPQHF.

This rearrangement joins TRBV4-1 to TRBJ2-7, with 7 nucleotides matching TRBD1. Germline V gene sequence: CDR1 MGHRA, CDR2 YSYEKL. The CDR3 extends over 15 amino acids. Trimming took 2 bases from V and 2 from J; bases not matched to a gene: 6. The CDR3 DNA follows: TGCGCCAGCAGCCAAAATCGAGGGGGCACCTACGAGCAGTACTTC. It codes for CASSQNRGGTYEQYF.

This chain uses TRBV27 with TRBJ1-2; D not resolved. Germline CDR1 and CDR2: MNHEY and SMNVEV (reference sequence). Trimming left V 6 bases short and J 4 bases short, with 6 bases between. This CDR3 spans 11 amino acids. CDR3 protein: CASRVAYGYTF. DNA of the CDR3: TGTGCCAGCAGGGTGGCCTATGGCTACACCTTC.

V gene TRBV19 combines with J gene TRBJ2-7; 10 bases match TRBD1. The CDR3 has 14 residues. V was clipped by 5 bases and J by 3 bases; unmatched bases: 4. Germline CDR1 LNHDA, CDR2 SQIVND (reference sequence). The CDR3 sequence: CASSLGQGVYEQYF. The CDR3 coding sequence is TGTGCCAGTAGTCTAGGACAGGGGGTCTACGAGCAGTACTTC.

The count of this clone is one. The J gene is TRBJ1-1, the V gene TRBV6-4, with D tentatively TRBD1 (6 bases). This CDR3 is 13 amino acids long. The germline gives CDR1 MRHNA, CDR2 SNTAGT. Between the trimmed V and J ends, which lost 3 bases and 3 bases, there was a span of 8 bases. CDR3 in amino acids: CASSDQGHTEAFF. CDR3 in DNA: TGTGCCAGCAGTGATCAGGGGCACACTGAAGCTTTCTTT.

This chain connects TRBV18 to TRBJ1-5; 7 bases are a match to TRBD1. V was clipped by 4 bases and J by 2 bases; unmatched bases: 2. The CDR3 loop spans 14 amino acids. Germline loops: CDR1 KGHSH, CDR2 LQKENI. CDR3 region: CASSQGAGNQPQHF. CDR3 in DNA: TGTGCCAGCTCACAGGGGGCGGGCAATCAGCCCCAGCATTTT.

The chain carries TRBV20-1 and TRBJ1-2; possible D gene TRBD1, 6 bases. CDR1 is DFQATT and CDR2 is SNEGSKA in the germline V gene (reference sequence). The CDR3 length is 11 residues. V gave up 8 bases and J gave up 3 bases, with 10 bases separating them. The CDR3 DNA reads TGCAGTTGGAGACAGGACTATGGCTACACCTTC. It codes for CSWRQDYGYTF.

The chain employs TRBV18 and TRBJ2-2; tentative D call: TRBD1 (6 bases). The ends were cut back, 1 base at V and 5 bases at J, with 17 bases in the middle. This CDR3 has 17 amino acids. Germline-derived CDR1 and CDR2 are KGHSH and LQKENI. CDR3 protein: CASSPRLTGMGTGELFF. The CDR3 DNA is TGTGCCAGCTCACCACGACTTACAGGGATGGGGACCGGGGAGCTGTTTTTT.

This chain joins TRBV15 and TRBJ2-7, with TRBD2 matching over 9 bases. The ends lost 5 bases at V and 7 bases at J; junction bases unmatched: 12. Germline-derived CDR1 and CDR2 are LNHNV and YYDKDF (reference sequence). The length of the CDR3 is 15 residues. CDR3 in amino acids: CATSAWTSADGEQYF. The CDR3 nucleotides read TGTGCCACCAGCGCCTGGACTAGCGCGGACGGGGAGCAGTACTTC.

Here the CDR3 reads CASSLRTGEQFF. The CDR3 DNA sequence: TGTGCCAGCAGCCTACGCACAGGTGAGCAGTTCTTC. The chain links TRBV9 to TRBJ2-1; perhaps TRBD1 as D (5 bases). Looked up from germline, CDR1 is SGDLS and CDR2 is YYNGEE. This CDR3 comprises 12 residues. Trimming cost V 4 bases and J 9 bases, with 11 bases left between them.

This sequence joins TRBV5-4 and TRBJ2-3; 10 bases map to TRBD1. With 0 bases clipped from V and 7 bases from J, the junction kept 2 bases outside the gene matches. The germline V gene encodes CDR1 SGHNT and CDR2 YYREEE (reference sequence). This CDR3 spans 14 amino acids. CDR3 residues: CASSLGDRGNTQYF. CDR3 bases: TGTGCCAGCAGCTTGGGGGACAGGGGAAATACGCAGTATTTT.

This clone has a handful of counts. CDR3 bases: TGTGCCAGCAGCTTGGGTGAGGTGCAGTCACCCCTCCACTTT. It yields the protein CASSLGEVQSPLHF. The chain recombines TRBV5-5 with TRBJ1-6; D is uncertain. The CDR3 runs 14 residues. Trimming removed 0 bases from V and 10 bases from J, with 11 bases in between. The germline V gene has CDR1 SGHKS and CDR2 YYEKEE (reference sequence).

The rearrangement uses TRBV6-1 and TRBJ2-7, with D unclear. Deletions cut 10 bases from V and 3 bases from J, with 16 bases between. CDR3 length equals 13 residues. Looked up from germline, CDR1 is MNHNS and CDR2 is SASEGT. CDR3 amino acids: CANPLDCVYEQYF. The CDR3, as DNA: TGTGCCAACCCCCTAGACTGTGTCTACGAGCAGTACTTC.

The CDR3 sequence: CASSPLQGLDTGELFF. In DNA, the CDR3 is TGTGCCAGCAGCCCATTACAGGGTTTGGACACCGGGGAGCTGTTTTTT. This chain joins TRBV5-4 and TRBJ2-2; the D gene is possibly TRBD1 (6 bases). The CDR3 loop spans 16 amino acids. V shed 4 bases and J shed 3 bases, with 16 bases lying between them. Germline assignment: CDR1 SGHNT and CDR2 YYREEE (reference sequence).

This chain joins TRBV25-1 and TRBJ2-3, with 13 bases fitting TRBD2. Germline V gives CDR1 MGHDK, CDR2 SYGVNS. J gave up 2 bases and V 4 bases, and 9 bases lay outside the gene matches. The CDR3 loop spans 18 amino acids. In nucleotides, the CDR3 is TGTGCCAGCAGTGGGGGCGGGACTAGCGGGGCCTCCACAGATACGCAGTATTTT. Translated, it gives CASSGGGTSGASTDTQYF.

The rearrangement links TRBV2 to TRBJ1-2; D ambiguous. Germline V CDR1 and CDR2: SNHLY, FYNNEI. The CDR3 runs to 16 residues. Trimming stripped 7 bases from V and 4 bases from J, with 22 bases between. CDR3 nucleotides: TGTGCCAGCACCGCCCGGGATTTATTAAACTCCTATGGCTACACCTTC. Translating it yields CASTARDLLNSYGYTF.

CDR3 protein: CASSDSGRNSPLHF. CDR3 nucleotides: TGTGCCAGCAGCGACAGCGGGAGGAATTCACCCCTCCACTTT. V usage is TRBV7-2 and J usage is TRBJ1-6; tentative D call: TRBD1 (5 bases). There are 14 residues in the CDR3. Deletions cut 5 bases from V and 7 bases from J, with 12 bases between. Germline-derived CDR1 and CDR2 are SGHTA and FQGNSA. Drawing the rest from reference TRBV7-2 and TRBJ1-6, the complete variable domain is GAGVSQSPSNKVTEKGKDVELRCDPISGHTALYWYRQSLGQGLEFLIYFQGNSAPDKSGLPSDRFSAERTGGSVSTLTIQRTQQEDSAVYLCASSDSGRNSPLHFGNGTRLTVT.

The chain links TRBV19 to TRBJ1-1, with 8 bases lining up with TRBD1. The CDR3 sequence is 17 residues long. Germline V lookup: CDR1 LNHDA, CDR2 SQIVND (reference sequence). Trimming cost V 2 bases and J 4 bases; bases outside gene matches: 12. As DNA, the CDR3 is TGTGCCAGTAGTATAACACGGCAGGGGGCGGGAGGCACTGAAGCTTTCTTT. This encodes CASSITRQGAGGTEAFF. Looking up the rest from reference TRBV19 and TRBJ1-1 gives the full variable domain: DGGITQSPKYLFRKEGQNVTLSCEQNLNHDAMYWYRQDPGQGLRLIYYSQIVNDFQKGDIAEGYSVSREKKESFPLTVTSAQKNPTAFYLCASSITRQGAGGTEAFFGQGTRLTVV.

The chain joins TRBV7-2 to TRBJ1-1; 11 nucleotides line up with TRBD1. CDR3 length: 17 amino acids. CDR1 SGHTA and CDR2 FQGNSA come from the germline V gene. The V gene end was trimmed by 1 base and the J gene end by 4 bases; junction bases not matched to a gene: 8. The CDR3 here is CASSLVRPGQGGTEAFF. The CDR3 coding sequence is TGTGCCAGCAGCTTAGTGAGGCCGGGACAGGGGGGCACTGAAGCTTTCTTT.

The V and J genes are TRBV4-2 and TRBJ2-2; 10 positions match TRBD2. The CDR3 has 17 amino acids. Germline V gives CDR1 LGHNA, CDR2 YNFKEQ. The V segment lost 6 bases and the J segment 5 bases; nucleotides outside the gene matches: 12. CDR3 nucleotides: TGTGCCAGCAGTCAGGGGAGCGGGGGGGCCAGGACCGGGGAGCTGTTTTTT. It specifies CASSQGSGGARTGELFF.

This clone was seen a single time. The CDR3 sequence is CASSPVVPGHGYTF. For the CDR3, the DNA is TGTGCCAGCAGCCCAGTCGTCCCAGGTCATGGCTACACCTTC. The chain has TRBV7-2 and TRBJ1-2; D is ambiguous. CDR3 length: 14 residues. CDR1 is SGHTA, CDR2 FQGNSA, per germline. V gave up 5 bases and J gave up 6 bases, with 16 bases separating them.